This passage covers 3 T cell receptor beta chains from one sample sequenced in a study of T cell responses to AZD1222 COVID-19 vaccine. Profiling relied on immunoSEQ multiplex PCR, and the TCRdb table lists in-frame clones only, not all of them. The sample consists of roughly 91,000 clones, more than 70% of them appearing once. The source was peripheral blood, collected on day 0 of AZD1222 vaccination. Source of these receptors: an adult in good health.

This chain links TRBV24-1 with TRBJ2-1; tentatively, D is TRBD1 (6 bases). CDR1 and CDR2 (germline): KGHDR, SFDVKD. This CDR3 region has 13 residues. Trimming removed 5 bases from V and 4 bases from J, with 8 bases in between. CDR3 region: CATSGGGYNEQFF. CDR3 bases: TGTGCCACCAGTGGAGGGGGATACAATGAGCAGTTCTTC.

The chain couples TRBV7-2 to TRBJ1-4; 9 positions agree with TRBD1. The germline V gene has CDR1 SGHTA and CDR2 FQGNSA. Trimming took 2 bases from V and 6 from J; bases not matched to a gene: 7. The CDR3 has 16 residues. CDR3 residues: CASSLSGTGRYEKLFF. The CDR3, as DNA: TGTGCCAGCAGCTTATCGGGGACAGGGCGTTATGAAAAACTGTTTTTT.

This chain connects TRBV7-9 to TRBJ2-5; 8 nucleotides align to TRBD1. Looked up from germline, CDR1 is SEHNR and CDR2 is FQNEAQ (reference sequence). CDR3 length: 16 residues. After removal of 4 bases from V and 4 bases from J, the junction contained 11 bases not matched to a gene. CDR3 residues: CASSSTQGQGRETQYF. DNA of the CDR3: TGTGCCAGCAGCTCTACTCAAGGACAGGGACGAGAGACCCAGTACTTC.